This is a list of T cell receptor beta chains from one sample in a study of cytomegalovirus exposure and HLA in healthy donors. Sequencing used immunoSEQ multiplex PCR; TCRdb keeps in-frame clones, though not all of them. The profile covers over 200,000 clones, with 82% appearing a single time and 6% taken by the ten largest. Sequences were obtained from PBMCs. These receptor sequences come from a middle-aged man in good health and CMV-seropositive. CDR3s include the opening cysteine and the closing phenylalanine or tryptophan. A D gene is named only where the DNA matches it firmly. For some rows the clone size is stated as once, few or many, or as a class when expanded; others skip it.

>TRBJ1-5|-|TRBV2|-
TGTGCCAGCAGTGAAGCGAATGGGGGCATGGATCAGCCCCAGCATTTT
CASSEANGGMDQPQHF
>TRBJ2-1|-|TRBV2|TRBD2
TGTGCCAGCAGTCACGGACTAGCGGGAGATAGGGAGCAGTTCTTC
CASSHGLAGDREQFF
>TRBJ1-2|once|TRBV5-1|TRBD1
TGCGCCAGCAGCACCATTACAGGGGCCGCTAACTATGGCTACACCTTC
CASSTITGAANYGYTF
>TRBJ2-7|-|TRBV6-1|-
TGTGCCAGCAGTGCACGATGGGACAACTCCTACGAGCAGTACTTC
CASSARWDNSYEQYF
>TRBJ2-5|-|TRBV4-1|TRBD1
TGCGCCAGCAGCCAAGGACAGGGGTCAGAGACCCAGTACTTC
CASSQGQGSETQYF
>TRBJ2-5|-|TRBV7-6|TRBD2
TGTGCCAGCAGCGAGAACTTAGCGGGAGGGCCAACAGAGACCCAGTACTTC
CASSENLAGGPTETQYF
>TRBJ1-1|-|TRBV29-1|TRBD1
TGCAGCGTTACACAGGGGGTGTACACTGAAGCTTTCTTT
CSVTQGVYTEAFF
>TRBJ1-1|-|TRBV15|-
TGTGCCACCAGCAGAGAGCGGGGGGGGGTGAACACTGAAGCTTTCTTT
CATSRERGGVNTEAFF
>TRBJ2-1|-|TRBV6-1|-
TGTGCCAGCAGTGAAAACGGGGAGTGGGGGCACAATGAGCAGTTCTTC
CASSENGEWGHNEQFF
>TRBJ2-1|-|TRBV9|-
TGTGCCAGCAGCGTAGCACCCGGGGAGTACAATGAGCAGTTCTTC
CASSVAPGEYNEQFF
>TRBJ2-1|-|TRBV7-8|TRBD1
TGTGCCAGCAGCCCATGGACAGGACAGAATGAGCAGTTCTTC
CASSPWTGQNEQFF
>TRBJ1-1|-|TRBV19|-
TGTGCCAGTAGTAGACTGCTGAACACTGAAGCTTTCTTT
CASSRLLNTEAFF
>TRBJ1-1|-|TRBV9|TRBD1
TGTGCCAGCAGCGTATCGACAGGGGAGACTGAAGCTTTCTTT
CASSVSTGETEAFF
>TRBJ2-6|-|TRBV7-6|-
TGTGCCAGCAGGGCAGGGTCTGGGGCCAACGTCCTGACTTTC
CASRAGSGANVLTF
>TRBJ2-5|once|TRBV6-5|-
TGTGCCAGCAGGAGTGGCCAAGAGACCCAGTACTTC
CASRSGQETQYF
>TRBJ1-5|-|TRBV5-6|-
TGTGCCAGCACTCCGGAGAGGGGACGGGAGGATTATAGCAATCAGCCCCAGCATTTT
CASTPERGREDYSNQPQHF
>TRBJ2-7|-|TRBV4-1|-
TGCGCCAGCAGCCAAGATCGCTATAGCTCCTACGAGCAGTACTTC
CASSQDRYSSYEQYF
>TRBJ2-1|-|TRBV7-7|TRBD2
TGTGCTAGCAGCTTAGGACTAGCGGGAGTCAATGAGCAGTTCTTC
CASSLGLAGVNEQFF
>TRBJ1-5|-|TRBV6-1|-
TGTGCCAGCAGTGAGAGGGTTCAGCCCCAGCATTTT
CASSERVQPQHF
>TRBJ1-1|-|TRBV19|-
TGTGCCAGTAGTATTTGGGGGGTTAGCACTGAAGCTTTCTTT
CASSIWGVSTEAFF
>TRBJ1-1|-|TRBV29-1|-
TGCAGCGTGGAGGGGCTTGGGTTGAACACTGAAGCTTTCTTT
CSVEGLGLNTEAFF
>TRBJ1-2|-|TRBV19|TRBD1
TGTGCCAGTAGCCAGACAGGGTCGGGCGGCTACACCTTC
CASSQTGSGGYTF
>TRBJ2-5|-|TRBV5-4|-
TGTGCCAGCAGCTTGCGACAGGTCCAAGAGACCCAGTACTTC
CASSLRQVQETQYF
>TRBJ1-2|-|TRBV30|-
TGTGCCTGGAGTGTACAGTATGGCTACACCTTC
CAWSVQYGYTF
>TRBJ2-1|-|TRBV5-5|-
TGTGCCAGCAGCTTGGCCATCAGGGAGCAGTTCTTC
CASSLAIREQFF